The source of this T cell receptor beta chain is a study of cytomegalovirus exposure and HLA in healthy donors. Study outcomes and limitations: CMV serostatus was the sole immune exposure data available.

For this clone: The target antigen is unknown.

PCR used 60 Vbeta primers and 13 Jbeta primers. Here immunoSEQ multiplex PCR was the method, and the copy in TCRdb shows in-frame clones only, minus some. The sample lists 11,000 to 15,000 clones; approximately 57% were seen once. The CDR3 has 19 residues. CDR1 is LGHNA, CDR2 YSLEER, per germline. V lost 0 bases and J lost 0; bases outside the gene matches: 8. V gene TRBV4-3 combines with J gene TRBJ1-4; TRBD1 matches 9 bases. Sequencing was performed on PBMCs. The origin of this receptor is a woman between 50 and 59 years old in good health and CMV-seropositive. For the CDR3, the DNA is TGCGCCAGCAGCCAAGACATGACAGGGGGGCCTACAACTAATGAAAAACTGTTTTTT. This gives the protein CASSQDMTGGPTTNEKLFF.